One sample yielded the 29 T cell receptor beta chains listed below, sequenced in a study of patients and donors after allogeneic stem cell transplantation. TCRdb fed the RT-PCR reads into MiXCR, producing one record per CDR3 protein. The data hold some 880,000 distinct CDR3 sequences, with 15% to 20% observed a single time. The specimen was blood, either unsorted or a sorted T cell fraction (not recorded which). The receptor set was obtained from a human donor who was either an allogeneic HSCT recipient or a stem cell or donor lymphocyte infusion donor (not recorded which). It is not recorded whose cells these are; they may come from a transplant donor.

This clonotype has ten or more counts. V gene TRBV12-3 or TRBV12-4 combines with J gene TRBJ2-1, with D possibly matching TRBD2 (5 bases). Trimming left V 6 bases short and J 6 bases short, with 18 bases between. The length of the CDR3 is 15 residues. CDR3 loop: CASSPRGPTGNEQFF. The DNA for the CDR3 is TGTGCCAGCAGCCCTCGGGGTCCCACGGGCAATGAGCAGTTCTTC.

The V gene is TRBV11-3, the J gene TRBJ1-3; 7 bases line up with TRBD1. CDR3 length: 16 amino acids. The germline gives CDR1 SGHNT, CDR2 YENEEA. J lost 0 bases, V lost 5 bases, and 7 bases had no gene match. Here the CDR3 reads CASSPDRIFSGNTIYF. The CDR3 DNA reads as TGTGCCAGCAGCCCGGACAGGATTTTCTCTGGAAACACCATATATTTT.

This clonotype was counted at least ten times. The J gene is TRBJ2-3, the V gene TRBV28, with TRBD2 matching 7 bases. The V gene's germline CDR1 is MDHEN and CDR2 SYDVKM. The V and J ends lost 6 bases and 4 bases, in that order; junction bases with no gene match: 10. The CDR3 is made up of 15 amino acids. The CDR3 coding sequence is TGTGCCAGCAGGGGCCGAGCGGGACTGGCAGATACGCAGTATTTT. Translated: CASRGRAGLADTQYF.

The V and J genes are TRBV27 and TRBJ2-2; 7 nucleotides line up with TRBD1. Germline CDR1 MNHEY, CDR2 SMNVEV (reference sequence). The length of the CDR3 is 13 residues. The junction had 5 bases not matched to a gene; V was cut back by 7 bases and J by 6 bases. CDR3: CASTQGVAGELFF. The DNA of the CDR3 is TGTGCCAGCACCCAGGGGGTCGCCGGGGAGCTGTTTTTT.

For the CDR3, the DNA is TGTGCCAGCAGTTACTGGGGGGACTATCAAGAGACCCAGTACTTC. Translated, it gives CASSYWGDYQETQYF. The chain employs TRBV6-2 or TRBV6-3 and TRBJ2-5; TRBD2 matches 7 bases. This CDR3 contains 15 residues. Germline CDR1 reads MNHEY; CDR2 reads SVGEGT. V lost 1 base to trimming and J lost 2 bases; unmatched junction nucleotides: 4.

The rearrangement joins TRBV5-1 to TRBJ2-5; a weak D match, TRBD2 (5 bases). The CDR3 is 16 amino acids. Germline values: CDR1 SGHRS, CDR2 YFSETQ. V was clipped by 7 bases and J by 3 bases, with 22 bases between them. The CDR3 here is CASGLSKGAAEETQYF. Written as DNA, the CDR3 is TGCGCCAGCGGCCTATCTAAGGGAGCGGCAGAAGAGACCCAGTACTTC.

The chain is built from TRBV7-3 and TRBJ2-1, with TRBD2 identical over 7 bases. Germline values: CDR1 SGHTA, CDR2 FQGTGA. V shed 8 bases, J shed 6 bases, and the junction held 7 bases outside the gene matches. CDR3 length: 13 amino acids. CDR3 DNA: TGTGCCAGCGCCCAGGCTAGCGGCAATGAGCAGTTCTTC. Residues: CASAQASGNEQFF.

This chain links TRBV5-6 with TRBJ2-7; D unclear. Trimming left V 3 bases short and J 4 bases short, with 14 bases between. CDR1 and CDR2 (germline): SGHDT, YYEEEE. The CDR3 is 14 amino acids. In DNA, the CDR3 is TGTGCCAGCAGCTCCCGGACGCCTACTTACGAGCAGTACTTC. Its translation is CASSSRTPTYEQYF.

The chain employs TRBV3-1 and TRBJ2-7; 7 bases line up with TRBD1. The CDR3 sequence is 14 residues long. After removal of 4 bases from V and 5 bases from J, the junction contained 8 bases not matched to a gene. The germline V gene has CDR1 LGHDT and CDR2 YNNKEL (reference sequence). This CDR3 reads CASSLQGQSDEQYF. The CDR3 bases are TGTGCCAGCAGCCTGCAGGGACAGTCGGACGAGCAGTACTTC.

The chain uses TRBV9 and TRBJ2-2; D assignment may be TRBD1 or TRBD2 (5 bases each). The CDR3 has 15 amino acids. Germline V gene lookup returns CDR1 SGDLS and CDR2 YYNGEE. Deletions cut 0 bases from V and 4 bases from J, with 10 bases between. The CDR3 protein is CASSVVGTGTGELFF. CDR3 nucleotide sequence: TGTGCCAGCAGCGTAGTGGGGACCGGCACCGGGGAGCTGTTTTTT.

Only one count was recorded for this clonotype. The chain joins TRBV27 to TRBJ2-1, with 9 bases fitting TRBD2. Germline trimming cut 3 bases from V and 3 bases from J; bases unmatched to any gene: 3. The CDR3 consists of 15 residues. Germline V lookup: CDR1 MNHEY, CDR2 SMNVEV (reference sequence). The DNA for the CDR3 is TGTGCCAGCAGTTTCATTAGCGGGAGCTACAATGAGCAGTTCTTC. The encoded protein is CASSFISGSYNEQFF.

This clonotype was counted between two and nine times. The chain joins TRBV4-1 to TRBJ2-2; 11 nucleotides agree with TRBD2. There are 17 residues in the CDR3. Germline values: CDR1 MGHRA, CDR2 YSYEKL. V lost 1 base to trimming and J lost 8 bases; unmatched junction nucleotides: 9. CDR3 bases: TGCGCCAGCAGCCAAGTCCGTCTAGCGGGGGGTAATGGGGAGCTGTTTTTT. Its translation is CASSQVRLAGGNGELFF.

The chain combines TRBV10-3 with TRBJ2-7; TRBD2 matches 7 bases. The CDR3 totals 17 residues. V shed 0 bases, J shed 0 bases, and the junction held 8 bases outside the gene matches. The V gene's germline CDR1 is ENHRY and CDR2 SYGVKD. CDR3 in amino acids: CAISESKASGLSYEQYF. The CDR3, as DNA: TGTGCCATCAGTGAGTCGAAGGCTAGCGGACTCTCCTACGAGCAGTACTTC.

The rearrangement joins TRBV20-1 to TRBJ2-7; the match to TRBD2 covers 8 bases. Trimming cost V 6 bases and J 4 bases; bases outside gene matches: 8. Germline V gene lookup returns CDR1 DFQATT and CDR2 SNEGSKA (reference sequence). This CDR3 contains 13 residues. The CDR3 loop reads CSAPAGEVYEQYF. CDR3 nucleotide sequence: TGCAGTGCCCCAGCGGGAGAGGTGTACGAGCAGTACTTC.

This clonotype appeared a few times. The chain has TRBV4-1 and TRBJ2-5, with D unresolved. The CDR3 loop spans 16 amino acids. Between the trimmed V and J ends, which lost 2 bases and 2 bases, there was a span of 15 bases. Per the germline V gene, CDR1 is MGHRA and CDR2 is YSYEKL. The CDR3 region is CASSQSHFWSQETQYF. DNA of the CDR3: TGCGCCAGCAGCCAATCCCATTTCTGGAGTCAAGAGACCCAGTACTTC.

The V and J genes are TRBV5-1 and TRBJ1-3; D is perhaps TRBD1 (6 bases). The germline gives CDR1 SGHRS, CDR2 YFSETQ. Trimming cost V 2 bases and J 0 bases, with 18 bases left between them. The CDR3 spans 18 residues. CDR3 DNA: TGCGCCAGCAGCTTCCACGAGTCAGGGGACCACTCTGGAAACACCATATATTTT. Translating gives CASSFHESGDHSGNTIYF.

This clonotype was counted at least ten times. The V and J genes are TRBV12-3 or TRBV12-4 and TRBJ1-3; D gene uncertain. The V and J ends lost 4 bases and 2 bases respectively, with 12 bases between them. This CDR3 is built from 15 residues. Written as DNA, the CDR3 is TGTGCCAGCAGTTCAGATCAACCCCCTGGAAACACCATATATTTT. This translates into CASSSDQPPGNTIYF.

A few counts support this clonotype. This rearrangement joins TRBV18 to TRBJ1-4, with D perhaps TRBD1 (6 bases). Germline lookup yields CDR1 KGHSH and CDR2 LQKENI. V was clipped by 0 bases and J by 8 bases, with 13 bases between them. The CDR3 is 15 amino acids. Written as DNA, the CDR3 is TGTGCCAGCTCACCACCGGAGGGGGGAAGCGAAAAACTGTTTTTT. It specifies CASSPPEGGSEKLFF. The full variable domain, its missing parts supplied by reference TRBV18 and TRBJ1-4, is NAGVMQNPRHLVRRRGQEARLRCSPMKGHSHVYWYRQLPEEGLKFMVYLQKENIIDESGMPKERFSAEFPKEGPSILRIQQVVRGDSAAYFCASSPPEGGSEKLFFGSGTQLSVL.

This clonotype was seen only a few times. The chain's CDR3 is CSGEMLQGGEQYF. Written as DNA, the CDR3 is TGCAGCGGAGAGATGTTACAGGGAGGCGAGCAGTACTTC. The rearrangement uses TRBV29-1 and TRBJ2-7; either TRBD1 or TRBD2 may supply D (6 bases each). In germline, CDR1 is SQVTM, CDR2 ANQGSEA. Trimming took 7 bases from V and 6 from J, leaving 19 bases between them. This CDR3 spans 13 amino acids.

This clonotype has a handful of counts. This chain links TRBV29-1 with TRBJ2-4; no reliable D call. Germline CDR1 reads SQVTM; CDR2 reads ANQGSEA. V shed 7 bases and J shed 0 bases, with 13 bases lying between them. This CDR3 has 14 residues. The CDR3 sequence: CSALSGVAKNIQYF. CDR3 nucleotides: TGCAGCGCCCTTAGTGGAGTAGCCAAAAACATTCAGTACTTC.

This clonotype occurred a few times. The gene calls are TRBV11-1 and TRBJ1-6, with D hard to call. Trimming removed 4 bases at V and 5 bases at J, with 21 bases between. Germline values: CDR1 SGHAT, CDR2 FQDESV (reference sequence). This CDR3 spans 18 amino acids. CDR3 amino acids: CASSSQFAGRTDNSPLHF. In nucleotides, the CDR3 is TGTGCCAGCAGCTCCCAATTCGCGGGTAGAACAGATAATTCACCCCTCCACTTT.

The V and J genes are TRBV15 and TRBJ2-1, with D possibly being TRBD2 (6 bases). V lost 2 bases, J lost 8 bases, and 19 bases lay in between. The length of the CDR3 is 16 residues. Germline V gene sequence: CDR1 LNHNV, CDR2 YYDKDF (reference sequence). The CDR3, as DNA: TGTGCCACCAGCAGAATCCGGGGGAAAGATTCTTATGAGCAGTTCTTC. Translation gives CATSRIRGKDSYEQFF.

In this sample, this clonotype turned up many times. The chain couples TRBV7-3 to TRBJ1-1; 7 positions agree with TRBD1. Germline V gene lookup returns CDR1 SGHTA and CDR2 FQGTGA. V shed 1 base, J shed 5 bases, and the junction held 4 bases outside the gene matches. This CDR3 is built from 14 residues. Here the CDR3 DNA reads TGTGCCAGCAGCTTAAAAGGGGGCAGAACTGAAGCTTTCTTT. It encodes CASSLKGGRTEAFF.

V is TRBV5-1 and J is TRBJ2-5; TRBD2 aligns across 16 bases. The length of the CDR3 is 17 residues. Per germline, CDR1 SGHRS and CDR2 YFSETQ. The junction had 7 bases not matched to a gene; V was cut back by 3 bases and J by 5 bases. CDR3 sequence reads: CASSSGTSGRALETQYF. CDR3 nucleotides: TGCGCCAGCAGCTCCGGGACTAGCGGGAGGGCCCTGGAGACCCAGTACTTC.

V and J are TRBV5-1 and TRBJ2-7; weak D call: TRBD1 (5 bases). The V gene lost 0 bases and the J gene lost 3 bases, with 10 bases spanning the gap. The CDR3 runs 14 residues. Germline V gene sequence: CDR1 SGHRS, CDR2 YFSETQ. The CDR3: CASSLGGAFYEQYF. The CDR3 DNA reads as TGCGCCAGCAGCTTGGGTGGGGCATTCTACGAGCAGTACTTC.

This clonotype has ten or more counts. This chain's CDR3 is CASGWGQAHEQYF. Here the CDR3 DNA reads TGTGCTAGTGGTTGGGGACAGGCCCACGAGCAGTACTTC. J is TRBJ2-7 and V is TRBV12-5; 8 bases agree with TRBD1. Germline-derived CDR1 and CDR2 are LGHNT and FRNRAP. This CDR3 has 13 residues. Trimming cost V 4 bases and J 5 bases; bases outside gene matches: 4.

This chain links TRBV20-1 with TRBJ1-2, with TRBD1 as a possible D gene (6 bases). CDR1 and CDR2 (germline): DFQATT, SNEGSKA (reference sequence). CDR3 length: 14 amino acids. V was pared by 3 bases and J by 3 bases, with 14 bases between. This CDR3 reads CSASLHNRDYGYTF. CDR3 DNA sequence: TGCAGTGCTAGTCTCCACAACAGGGACTATGGCTACACCTTC.

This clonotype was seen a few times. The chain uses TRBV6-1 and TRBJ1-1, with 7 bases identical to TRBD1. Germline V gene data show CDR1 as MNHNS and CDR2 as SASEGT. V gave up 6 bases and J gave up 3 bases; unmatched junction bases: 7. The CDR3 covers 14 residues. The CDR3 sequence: CASSLTGQYTEAFF. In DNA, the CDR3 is TGTGCCAGCAGCCTCACGGGACAGTACACTGAAGCTTTCTTT.

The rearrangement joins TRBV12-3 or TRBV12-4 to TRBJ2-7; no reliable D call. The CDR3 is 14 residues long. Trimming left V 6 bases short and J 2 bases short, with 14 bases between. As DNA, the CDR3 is TGTGCCAGCAGCACGGCAGCACGAACCTACGAGCAGTACTTC. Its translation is CASSTAARTYEQYF.